The clone carrying this TCR beta chain was seen a few times. Its antigen remains unidentified. Profiled with immunoSEQ multiplex PCR; TCRdb holds only in-frame clones, not every one. The sample lists 32,000 or so clones; approximately 83% were seen once. CDR1 is LNHDA, CDR2 SQIVND, per germline (reference sequence). With V trimmed by 7 bases and J by 5 bases, 7 bases remained unmatched. The CDR3 is made up of 14 amino acids. These data come from a study of a mutant IDH1 vaccine in newly diagnosed glioma. Sample time point: week 5, during vaccination. Doses comprised 300 ug of mutant IDH1 20-mer peptide each, plus topical imiquimod.

The chain recombines TRBV19 with TRBJ2-3; 9 nucleotides agree with TRBD2. The sample in question was PBMCs, obtained from a glioma patient whose treatment included an IDH1 peptide vaccine. The receptor comes from a man aged 30-40 years with glioma. The CDR3 nucleotides read TGTGCCAGTAATAGCGGGAGAGGTGGAGATACGCAGTATTTT. Translation gives CASNSGRGGDTQYF.